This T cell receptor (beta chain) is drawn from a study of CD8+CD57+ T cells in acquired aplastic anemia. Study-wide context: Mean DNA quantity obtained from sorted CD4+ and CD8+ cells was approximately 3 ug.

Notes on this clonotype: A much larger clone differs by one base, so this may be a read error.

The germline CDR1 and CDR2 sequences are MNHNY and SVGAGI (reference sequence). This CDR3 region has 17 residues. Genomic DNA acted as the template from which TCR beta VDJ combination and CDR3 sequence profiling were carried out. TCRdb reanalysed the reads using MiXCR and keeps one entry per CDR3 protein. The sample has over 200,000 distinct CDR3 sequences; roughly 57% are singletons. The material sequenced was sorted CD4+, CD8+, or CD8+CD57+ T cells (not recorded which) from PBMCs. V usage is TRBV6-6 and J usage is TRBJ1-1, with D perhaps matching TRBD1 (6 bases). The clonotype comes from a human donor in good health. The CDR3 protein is CASSYSSVTGLYTEALF. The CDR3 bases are TGTGCCAGCAGTTACTCCTCCGTCACAGGGCTGTACACTGAAGCTCTCTTT.